This entry describes one T cell receptor (beta chain). Its antigen is currently unknown. This sample is part of a study of Graves' ophthalmopathy and Graves' hyperthyroidism. The study, taken as a whole, reports: Detection in blood was also observed for most expanded thyroid clonotypes above 0.001 frequency. From stable hyperthyroidism, ophthalmopathy was separated by a 13-signature model with approximately 90% sensitivity and less than 83% specificity.

Uncontrolled infections, other autoimmune diseases, pregnancy or lactation barred patients from enrollment. The study amplified TCR beta CDR3 regions using RNA transcripts. Amplification began with first-round RT-PCR using HTBI primers, then second-round multiplex PCR was performed. In TCRdb, the multiplex PCR reads were re-called with MiXCR into one record per CDR3 protein. Of 500,000 to 700,000 distinct CDR3 sequences in the sample, approximately 21% were seen once. Germline V gene lookup returns CDR1 SGHAT and CDR2 FQNNGV. Trimming stripped 4 bases from V and 5 bases from J, with 15 bases between. The CDR3 extends over 14 amino acids.

The TCR sequence derives from a woman aged 18-29 years with stable Graves' hyperthyroidism. Some clones in this sample may be carry-over from other donors' samples. The chain carries TRBV11-2 and TRBJ2-7; D is tentatively TRBD1 or TRBD2 (5 bases each). What was sequenced was peripheral blood. The CDR3 spells CASSSSRDGHEQYF. Written as DNA, the CDR3 is TGTGCCAGCAGCTCGAGCCGGGACGGGCACGAGCAGTACTTC.